This entry is about one T cell receptor beta chain. Germline lookup yields CDR1 MNHEY and CDR2 SVGAGI. The V gene lost 2 bases and the J gene lost 7 bases, with 15 bases spanning the gap. This CDR3 contains 15 residues. TCRdb redid the calling of the 5' RACE reads with MiXCR, one entry per CDR3 protein. This sample has around 410,000 distinct CDR3 sequences, with about 22% found just once. This sample stems from a study of T-cell memory formation after mild COVID-19. The genes are TRBV6-5 and TRBJ1-5; a possible D gene is TRBD1 (6 bases). The TCR was taken from an adult woman who had mild COVID-19 (a few samples of this study predate the infection). Cell type and time point are not known. Sample: PBMCs or a T cell subset sorted from them (not recorded which). DNA of the CDR3: TGTGCCAGCAGTTACGATTCGGGGGGCAGGCAGCCCCAGCATTTT. Protein sequence: CASSYDSGGRQPQHF.